This entry lists 28 T cell receptor beta chains sequenced from one sample in a study of T-cell memory formation after mild COVID-19. Each CDR3 protein gets one entry after TCRdb re-called the 5' RACE reads with MiXCR. The repertoire holds roughly 320,000 distinct CDR3 sequences, 25% to 30% seen once, with roughly 13% in the top ten. Material: PBMCs or a T cell subset sorted from them (not recorded which). These receptors originate from an adult woman who had mild COVID-19 (a few samples of this study predate the infection). Cell type and time point are not known.

The table lists this clonotype with a few counts. V gene TRBV24-1 combines with J gene TRBJ2-5; TRBD2 is a possible D gene (6 bases). The CDR3 totals 13 residues. Looked up from germline, CDR1 is KGHDR and CDR2 is SFDVKD. The ends were cut back, 5 bases at V and 4 bases at J, with 10 bases in the middle. The chain's CDR3 is CATSVTGVETQYF. The CDR3 nucleotides read TGTGCCACCAGTGTGACGGGGGTAGAGACCCAGTACTTC.

The CDR3 bases are TGCAGCGTTGTCGATAGCGGGAAGTTGAGGGAGACCCAGTACTTC. Translated: CSVVDSGKLRETQYF. The rearrangement links TRBV29-1 to TRBJ2-5, with 8 bases lining up with TRBD2. V gave up 4 bases and J gave up 5 bases; unmatched junction bases: 12. The CDR3 runs 15 residues. Germline CDR1 SQVTM, CDR2 ANQGSEA.

V is TRBV30 and J is TRBJ2-3; TRBD2 agrees at 10 bases. The CDR3 consists of 15 residues. Per the germline V gene, CDR1 is GTSNPN and CDR2 is SVGIG (reference sequence). After removal of 2 bases from V and 4 bases from J, the junction contained 6 bases not matched to a gene. The CDR3 sequence is CAWSLAGGGADTQYF. The CDR3 bases are TGTGCCTGGAGTTTAGCGGGAGGCGGGGCAGATACGCAGTATTTT.

This chain connects TRBV13 to TRBJ1-2, with 7 bases identical to TRBD1. Germline V gene lookup returns CDR1 PRHDT and CDR2 FYEKMQ (reference sequence). The trim removed 5 bases at V and 5 bases at J, leaving 8 bases unmatched. The CDR3 sequence is 14 residues long. CDR3 DNA: TGTGCCAGCAGCGACGATGGGACAGCTTATGGCTACACCTTC. This encodes CASSDDGTAYGYTF.

This chain connects TRBV5-1 to TRBJ2-1, with 11 positions matching TRBD2. Looked up from germline, CDR1 is SGHRS and CDR2 is YFSETQ. The length of the CDR3 is 15 residues. Trimming took 4 bases from V and 9 from J; bases not matched to a gene: 9. CDR3 coding DNA: TGCGCCAGCAGCCGTAGCGGGGGGGCCGCGGGTGAGCAGTTCTTC. It codes for CASSRSGGAAGEQFF.

This clonotype was seen a handful of times. The rearrangement links TRBV5-1 to TRBJ2-2; D possibly matches TRBD1 or TRBD2 (5 bases each). V was clipped by 4 bases and J by 0 bases, with 13 bases between them. This CDR3 has 16 residues. From germline, CDR1 is SGHRS and CDR2 YFSETQ. The CDR3 nucleotides read TGCGCCAGCAGCCCCGGGGACGGGACGAACACCGGGGAGCTGTTTTTT. It codes for CASSPGDGTNTGELFF.

This clonotype was seen many times. The V and J genes are TRBV7-9 and TRBJ2-7; TRBD1 aligns across 7 bases. The CDR3 totals 14 residues. V was pared by 5 bases and J by 0 bases, with 4 bases of the junction left unmatched. From germline, CDR1 is SEHNR and CDR2 FQNEAQ (reference sequence). CDR3 in amino acids: CASSQTGSSYEQYF. CDR3 nucleotides: TGTGCCAGCAGCCAGACAGGGAGCTCCTACGAGCAGTACTTC.

The V and J genes are TRBV4-3 and TRBJ2-5; maybe TRBD1 (5 bases). V was clipped by 4 bases and J by 4 bases, with 16 bases between them. The CDR3 spans 15 residues. The germline gives CDR1 LGHNA, CDR2 YSLEER. The CDR3 spells CASSRGQGWGETQYF. CDR3 DNA sequence: TGCGCCAGCAGCCGAGGACAAGGGTGGGGAGAGACCCAGTACTTC.

There are a few counts of this clonotype. The rearrangement links TRBV4-1 to TRBJ2-7, with D possibly TRBD1 on 5 matching bases. V dropped 3 bases and J dropped 0 bases, with 15 bases sitting between them. Germline CDR1 MGHRA, CDR2 YSYEKL. The CDR3 runs to 16 residues. In nucleotides, the CDR3 is TGCGCCAGCAGCCAGATGGGGCACTCAGGCTCCTACGAGCAGTACTTC. Protein sequence: CASSQMGHSGSYEQYF.

J is TRBJ2-7 and V is TRBV5-1; 11 bases match TRBD1. Trimming removed 4 bases from V and 8 bases from J; junction bases left unmatched: 8. The CDR3 covers 14 residues. Germline lookup yields CDR1 SGHRS and CDR2 YFSETQ. CDR3 DNA: TGCGCCAGCAGCCACCCGGGACAGGGGGAAAAGCAGTACTTC. This translates into CASSHPGQGEKQYF.

V and J are TRBV7-8 and TRBJ2-7; TRBD2 aligns across 14 bases. With 5 bases clipped from V and 1 base from J, the junction kept 4 bases outside the gene matches. The CDR3 totals 16 residues. Germline V gene data show CDR1 as SGHVS and CDR2 as FQNEAQ. The CDR3 coding sequence is TGTGCCAGCAGCCTCCGACTAGCGGGAGGGTCCTACGAGCAGTACTTC. This codes for CASSLRLAGGSYEQYF.

The CDR3 nucleotides are TGCAGTGCTAGACGACAGGGAAAGGCCTACGAGCAGTACTTC. This sequence encodes CSARRQGKAYEQYF. This rearrangement joins TRBV20-1 to TRBJ2-7; 7 positions agree with TRBD1. Germline trimming cut 2 bases from V and 2 bases from J; bases unmatched to any gene: 6. The CDR3 contains 14 residues. CDR1 is DFQATT, CDR2 SNEGSKA, per germline (reference sequence).

This clonotype showed up many times. V usage is TRBV10-3 and J usage is TRBJ2-7; no clear D. Germline CDR1 is ENHRY and CDR2 is SYGVKD. The CDR3 covers 13 residues. V dropped 5 bases and J dropped 2 bases, with 10 bases sitting between them. CDR3 coding DNA: TGTGCCATCAGTACGCCCCAACCCTACGAGCAGTACTTC. Amino acid sequence: CAISTPQPYEQYF.

The chain employs TRBV7-9 and TRBJ2-5, with TRBD1 matching 12 bases. CDR3 length: 18 amino acids. The V gene end was trimmed by 2 bases and the J gene end by 5 bases; junction bases not matched to a gene: 12. Per the germline V gene, CDR1 is SEHNR and CDR2 is FQNEAQ (reference sequence). This chain's CDR3 is CASSLTWDRGRTGETQYF. Here the CDR3 DNA reads TGTGCCAGCAGCTTAACCTGGGACAGGGGGCGCACGGGGGAGACCCAGTACTTC.

The chain combines TRBV15 with TRBJ2-5; perhaps TRBD1 as D (6 bases). Germline CDR1 LNHNV, CDR2 YYDKDF (reference sequence). Trimming removed 0 bases from V and 4 bases from J, with 9 bases in between. The CDR3 runs 14 residues. CDR3 sequence (DNA): TGTGCCACCAGCAGAGAAGGGGGAGCAGAGACCCAGTACTTC. Translation gives CATSREGGAETQYF.

The chain recombines TRBV18 with TRBJ2-5; D remains unclear. The CDR3 is 16 amino acids. Trimming cost V 2 bases and J 3 bases, with 16 bases left between them. CDR1 is KGHSH, CDR2 LQKENI, per germline. The CDR3 protein is CASSPNSLPAEETQYF. The CDR3 bases are TGTGCCAGCTCACCAAACTCCCTGCCGGCTGAAGAGACCCAGTACTTC.

The gene calls are TRBV5-6 and TRBJ2-1, with 10 positions matching TRBD2. The CDR3 covers 16 residues. With 3 bases clipped from V and 4 bases from J, the junction kept 7 bases outside the gene matches. The germline V gene has CDR1 SGHDT and CDR2 YYEEEE. The CDR3: CASSSPGTSDYNEQFF. The CDR3 DNA is TGTGCCAGCAGCTCCCCCGGGACTAGCGATTACAATGAGCAGTTCTTC.

As DNA, the CDR3 is TGCAGCGTTGAACTGGCAGGGCCTGGCTACACCTTC. Translated, it gives CSVELAGPGYTF. The rearrangement uses TRBV29-1 and TRBJ1-2; D is perhaps TRBD1 (5 bases). Between the trimmed V and J ends, which lost 2 bases and 7 bases, there was a span of 11 bases. The CDR3 contains 12 residues. The germline gives CDR1 SQVTM, CDR2 ANQGSEA.

There are a few counts of this clonotype. The V gene is TRBV24-1, the J gene TRBJ2-1; 11 bases align to TRBD2. The CDR3 loop spans 16 amino acids. CDR1 and CDR2 (germline): KGHDR, SFDVKD. J lost 5 bases, V lost 4 bases, and 6 bases had no gene match. The CDR3 nucleotides read TGTGCCACCAGTGACACACTAGCGGGAGCGAACAATGAGCAGTTCTTC. Its protein is CATSDTLAGANNEQFF.

This clonotype turned up a few times. The chain uses TRBV12-3 or TRBV12-4 and TRBJ2-1; TRBD2 aligns across 12 bases. The J segment lost 5 bases and the V segment lost 2 bases, leaving 7 bases of the junction unmatched. The CDR3 contains 17 residues. The CDR3 reads CASSLLLTSGRNNEQFF. CDR3 bases: TGTGCCAGCAGTTTATTACTTACTAGCGGGAGGAACAATGAGCAGTTCTTC.

The chain is built from TRBV10-3 and TRBJ2-3; 8 bases map to TRBD2. The ends lost 0 bases at V and 2 bases at J; junction bases unmatched: 10. Germline CDR1 is ENHRY and CDR2 is SYGVKD. The CDR3 is 18 amino acids. DNA for the CDR3: TGTGCCATCAGTGAGTCGAAACCGCGGGAGGAGCTCACAGATACGCAGTATTTT. As protein: CAISESKPREELTDTQYF.

V and J are TRBV7-2 and TRBJ1-1; no firm D call. The V end lost 4 bases, the J end lost 1 base, and 13 bases lay between the germline ends. Per germline, CDR1 SGHTA and CDR2 FQGNSA. The CDR3 covers 15 residues. The CDR3 DNA reads TGTGCCAGCAGCTCGAGTCCGGGCAGGAACACTGAAGCTTTCTTT. It encodes CASSSSPGRNTEAFF.

This clonotype has just one count. V usage is TRBV30 and J usage is TRBJ2-1; tentatively, D is TRBD2 (5 bases). Trimming took off 2 bases at V and 7 bases at J, with 12 bases between the two ends. The CDR3 loop spans 13 amino acids. Germline V gene lookup returns CDR1 GTSNPN and CDR2 SVGIG (reference sequence). The CDR3 spells CAWSWELGNEQFF. For the CDR3, the DNA is TGTGCCTGGAGTTGGGAGTTGGGGAATGAGCAGTTCTTC.

The rearrangement uses TRBV20-1 and TRBJ1-5; D is unclear. CDR3 length: 11 amino acids. V lost 0 bases, J lost 6 bases, and 3 bases lay in between. Looked up from germline, CDR1 is DFQATT and CDR2 is SNEGSKA (reference sequence). The CDR3 DNA sequence: TGCAGTGCTAGAGATCGTCAGCCCCAGCATTTT. This translates into CSARDRQPQHF.

As for this clonotype: The junction departs from the called germline gene at one end, perhaps through a read error. The chain joins TRBV7-7 to TRBJ2-3; D is tentatively TRBD1 or TRBD2 (5 bases each). The germline V gene has CDR1 SSHAT and CDR2 FNYEAQ (reference sequence). The CDR3 extends over 14 amino acids. CDR3: CASSLGVAGDTQYF. DNA of the CDR3: TGTGCTAGCAGCTTGGGGGTCGCAGGTGATACGCAGTATTTT.

The rearrangement joins TRBV27 to TRBJ2-3, with D unresolved. Trimming removed 4 bases from V and 3 bases from J, with 11 bases in between. CDR1 and CDR2 from the germline V gene are MNHEY and SMNVEV (reference sequence). The length of the CDR3 is 14 residues. Here the CDR3 reads CASSWGLETDTQYF. DNA of the CDR3: TGTGCCAGCAGTTGGGGTCTTGAGACAGATACGCAGTATTTT.

There are a few counts of this clonotype. The DNA of the CDR3 is TGTGCCAGCAGTTCCCCCGCTGGTTCCCTTTACTACGAGCAGTACTTC. Translation gives CASSSPAGSLYYEQYF. The chain employs TRBV12-3 or TRBV12-4 and TRBJ2-7, with unresolved D. The CDR3 loop spans 16 amino acids. The ends were cut back, 4 bases at V and 3 bases at J, with 19 bases in the middle.

This clonotype has more than one count but fewer than ten. V gene TRBV5-1 combines with J gene TRBJ1-3; D gene unclear. The V end lost 0 bases, the J end lost 3 bases, and 4 bases lay between the germline ends. Germline values: CDR1 SGHRS, CDR2 YFSETQ. This CDR3 comprises 13 residues. CDR3 nucleotides: TGCGCCAGCAGCTTGGAAGTTGGAAACACCATATATTTT. The encoded protein is CASSLEVGNTIYF. The whole variable domain, remainder taken from reference TRBV5-1 and TRBJ1-3, is KAGVTQTPRYLIKTRGQQVTLSCSPISGHRSVSWYQQTPGQGLQFLFEYFSETQRNKGNFPGRFSGRQFSNSRSEMNVSTLELGDSALYLCASSLEVGNTIYFGEGSWLTVV.